A selection of T cell receptor beta chains follows, all from one sample in a study of cytomegalovirus exposure and HLA in healthy donors. The repertoire was sequenced with immunoSEQ multiplex PCR; TCRdb's copy has only in-frame clones and lacks some. This table has about 140,000 clones, 82% appearing once. Sequenced sample: PBMCs. These TCRs come from a man aged 25-45 years in good health and CMV-seropositive. CDR3s include the opening cysteine and the closing phenylalanine or tryptophan. The D gene is left open where the match is weak. Clone size is shown for a subset of rows, as once, few, many or a class of expanded clone.

V: TRBV19
size: NA
J: TRBJ1-3
D: TRBD1
CDR3: CASRADRIGNTIYF
DNA: TGTGCCAGTAGAGCGGACAGGATCGGAAACACCATATATTTT

V: TRBV28
size: NA
J: TRBJ1-1
D: NA
CDR3: CASTTAVFFEAFF
DNA: TGTGCCAGCACTACCGCGGTTTTTTTTGAAGCTTTCTTT

V: TRBV7-9
size: NA
J: TRBJ2-5
D: NA
CDR3: CASSLRGSSPNFGETQYF
DNA: TGTGCCAGCAGCTTAAGAGGTTCTAGCCCCAACTTTGGGGAGACCCAGTACTTC

V: TRBV6-5
size: NA
J: TRBJ1-1
D: NA
CDR3: CASSYSSSDTEAFF
DNA: TGTGCCAGCAGTTACTCATCATCAGACACTGAAGCTTTCTTT

V: TRBV29-1
size: NA
J: TRBJ2-1
D: NA
CDR3: CSVEGTAIEQFF
DNA: TGCAGCGTTGAAGGGACAGCCATTGAGCAGTTCTTC

V: TRBV2
size: NA
J: TRBJ1-6
D: TRBD1
CDR3: CARGTGFGGSPLHF
DNA: TGTGCCAGGGGGACAGGCTTTGGAGGTTCACCCCTCCACTTT

V: TRBV5-1
size: once
J: TRBJ2-7
D: TRBD2
CDR3: CASSLFWLGSLAGASYEQYF
DNA: TGCGCCAGCAGCTTGTTTTGGCTGGGATCCCTAGCGGGAGCATCCTACGAGCAGTACTTC

V: TRBV7-9
size: NA
J: TRBJ1-2
D: TRBD1
CDR3: CASSPTPGQGQLHRGYTF
DNA: TGTGCCAGCAGCCCAACGCCGGGACAGGGACAACTTCACCGAGGCTACACCTTC

V: TRBV7-9
size: once
J: TRBJ2-1
D: NA
CDR3: CALRGSDEQFF
DNA: TGTGCCCTGCGGGGTAGCGATGAGCAGTTCTTC

V: TRBV19
size: NA
J: TRBJ1-5
D: TRBD1
CDR3: CASSFTGGNQPQHF
DNA: TGTGCCAGTAGTTTTACAGGGGGCAATCAGCCCCAGCATTTT

V: TRBV19
size: NA
J: TRBJ1-6
D: TRBD1
CDR3: CASSITGANSPLHF
DNA: TGTGCCAGTAGTATTACAGGGGCAAACTCACCCCTCCACTTT

V: TRBV6-5
size: few
J: TRBJ1-1
D: TRBD1
CDR3: CASSYSRTGNTEAFF
DNA: TGTGCCAGCAGTTACTCGCGGACAGGGAACACTGAAGCTTTCTTT

V: TRBV11-2
size: NA
J: TRBJ2-2
D: NA
CDR3: CASPASVQRNTGELFF
DNA: TGTGCCAGTCCAGCTTCCGTACAGAGAAACACCGGGGAGCTGTTTTTT

V: TRBV5-1
size: NA
J: TRBJ2-3
D: NA
CDR3: CASSLGQDTDTQYF
DNA: TGCGCCAGCAGCTTGGGACAGGACACAGATACGCAGTATTTT

V: TRBV27
size: NA
J: TRBJ1-2
D: TRBD1
CDR3: CASSPGTGAAKGKNKGYTF
DNA: TGTGCCAGCAGTCCCGGGACAGGGGCGGCCAAGGGAAAAAACAAGGGCTACACCTTC

V: TRBV11-2
size: NA
J: TRBJ1-5
D: NA
CDR3: CASSFQGGQPQHF
DNA: TGTGCCAGCAGCTTTCAGGGTGGTCAGCCCCAGCATTTT

V: TRBV6-1
size: NA
J: TRBJ1-2
D: TRBD1
CDR3: CASRPLTGGYGYTF
DNA: TGTGCCAGCAGACCCTTGACAGGGGGATATGGCTACACCTTC

V: TRBV19
size: NA
J: TRBJ1-2
D: TRBD1
CDR3: CASGDRDSYGYTF
DNA: TGTGCCAGTGGGGACAGGGATAGCTATGGCTACACCTTC

V: TRBV11-3
size: NA
J: TRBJ1-1
D: NA
CDR3: CASSFRPGGGEAFF
DNA: TGTGCCAGCAGCTTCCGACCCGGCGGGGGTGAAGCTTTCTTT

V: TRBV4-1
size: few
J: TRBJ2-5
D: NA
CDR3: CASSQVSGTLGETQYF
DNA: TGCGCCAGCAGCCAAGTTTCCGGGACTCTGGGAGAGACCCAGTACTTC

V: TRBV9
size: once
J: TRBJ2-2
D: TRBD2
CDR3: CASSVGGTGELFF
DNA: TGTGCCAGCAGCGTCGGGGGGACCGGGGAGCTGTTTTTT

V: TRBV6-5
size: few
J: TRBJ1-1
D: NA
CDR3: CASSYGQSNTEAFF
DNA: TGTGCCAGCAGTTACGGACAGTCGAACACTGAAGCTTTCTTT

V: TRBV27
size: NA
J: TRBJ2-7
D: NA
CDR3: CASRPSSSYEQYF
DNA: TGTGCCAGCAGGCCGAGTAGCTCCTACGAGCAGTACTTC

V: TRBV7-8
size: once
J: TRBJ2-3
D: TRBD2
CDR3: CASSLIAGVRDTQYF
DNA: TGTGCCAGCAGCCTAATAGCGGGAGTAAGGGATACGCAGTATTTT

V: TRBV28
size: NA
J: TRBJ2-7
D: TRBD2
CDR3: CASSLAGVYYEQYF
DNA: TGTGCCAGCAGCCTAGCGGGAGTATACTACGAGCAGTACTTC

V: TRBV7-9
size: few
J: TRBJ2-1
D: TRBD2
CDR3: CASSSSGRVYNEQFF
DNA: TGTGCCAGCAGCTCCAGCGGGAGGGTTTACAATGAGCAGTTCTTC

V: TRBV19
size: NA
J: TRBJ2-3
D: NA
CDR3: CASSPGGTDTQYF
DNA: TGTGCCAGTAGTCCAGGGGGCACAGATACGCAGTATTTT

V: TRBV5-1
size: NA
J: TRBJ2-7
D: TRBD1
CDR3: CASSLPGQNSYEQYF
DNA: TGCGCCAGCAGCCTTCCGGGACAGAACTCATACGAGCAGTACTTC

V: TRBV21-1
size: once
J: TRBJ2-7
D: NA
CDR3: CASNTWGDARYEQYF
DNA: TGTGCCAGCAACACCTGGGGGGACGCCCGCTACGAGCAGTACTTC

V: TRBV10-1
size: NA
J: TRBJ1-2
D: NA
CDR3: CASSESGGLGYTF
DNA: TGCGCCAGCAGTGAGTCAGGGGGTTTGGGCTACACCTTC

V: TRBV5-1
size: NA
J: TRBJ2-1
D: NA
CDR3: CASSPEGSSYNEQFF
DNA: TGCGCCAGCAGCCCCGAAGGGAGCTCCTACAATGAGCAGTTCTTC

V: TRBV25-1
size: NA
J: TRBJ2-7
D: TRBD1
CDR3: CASSSIRDRGYEQYF
DNA: TGTGCCAGCAGTTCCATAAGGGACAGGGGCTACGAGCAGTACTTC

V: TRBV6-1
size: NA
J: TRBJ1-1
D: NA
CDR3: CASSEGRVLNTEAFF
DNA: TGTGCCAGCAGTGAAGGACGGGTTCTGAACACTGAAGCTTTCTTT

V: TRBV5-1
size: few
J: TRBJ2-1
D: TRBD1
CDR3: CASSYSRDSLLDEQFF
DNA: TGCGCCAGCAGCTACAGTCGGGACAGCCTGTTGGATGAGCAGTTCTTC

V: TRBV1
size: NA
J: TRBJ2-1
D: NA
CDR3: CTSSQDTGTRSSYNEQFF
DNA: TGCACCAGCAGCCAAGATACCGGGACTAGGTCGTCCTACAATGAGCAGTTCTTC

V: TRBV19
size: NA
J: TRBJ2-1
D: TRBD1
CDR3: CASSSLQGGMNEQFF
DNA: TGTGCCAGTAGTTCCCTACAGGGGGGAATGAATGAGCAGTTCTTC

V: TRBV28
size: NA
J: TRBJ1-1
D: TRBD1
CDR3: CASSLTGGTEAFF
DNA: TGTGCCAGCAGTTTGACAGGGGGCACTGAAGCTTTCTTT

V: TRBV11-2
size: NA
J: TRBJ2-1
D: NA
CDR3: CASTSPTTSSYNEQFF
DNA: TGTGCCAGCACGTCCCCCACCACCAGCTCCTACAATGAGCAGTTCTTC

V: TRBV28
size: NA
J: TRBJ2-1
D: NA
CDR3: CASSFYEQFF
DNA: TGTGCCAGCAGTTTCTATGAGCAGTTCTTC

V: TRBV6-5
size: NA
J: TRBJ1-2
D: TRBD1
CDR3: CASRGTAMGGYTF
DNA: TGTGCCAGCAGGGGGACAGCCATGGGCGGCTACACCTTC

V: TRBV5-4
size: NA
J: TRBJ2-7
D: TRBD1
CDR3: CASSRDRGGGEQYF
DNA: TGTGCCAGCAGCCGTGACAGGGGAGGAGGCGAGCAGTACTTC

V: TRBV6-5
size: few
J: TRBJ1-2
D: NA
CDR3: CASSTGWGDYGYTF
DNA: TGTGCCAGCAGCACGGGTTGGGGCGACTATGGCTACACCTTC

V: TRBV6-5
size: NA
J: TRBJ2-1
D: NA
CDR3: CASSPTSVRGNEQFF
DNA: TGTGCCAGCAGCCCCACTAGCGTCAGGGGCAATGAGCAGTTCTTC

V: TRBV28
size: once
J: TRBJ2-7
D: TRBD1
CDR3: CASSPGDRDSSEQYF
DNA: TGTGCCAGCAGTCCGGGGGACAGGGACTCTAGCGAGCAGTACTTC

V: TRBV19
size: NA
J: TRBJ1-2
D: NA
CDR3: CASGTSLSARGYGYTF
DNA: TGTGCCAGTGGTACCAGTTTGTCAGCCCGCGGCTATGGCTACACCTTC

V: TRBV18
size: NA
J: TRBJ2-2
D: TRBD2
CDR3: CASSLASGTGELFF
DNA: TGTGCCAGCTCACTGGCTAGCGGCACCGGGGAGCTGTTTTTT

V: TRBV2
size: NA
J: TRBJ1-5
D: NA
CDR3: CASSGQYSNQPQHF
DNA: TGTGCCAGCAGTGGTCAGTATAGCAATCAGCCCCAGCATTTT

V: TRBV6-1
size: NA
J: TRBJ2-7
D: NA
CDR3: CASRDPGTPSYEQYF
DNA: TGTGCCAGCAGGGATCCAGGTACACCTTCCTACGAGCAGTACTTC

V: TRBV9
size: NA
J: TRBJ2-6
D: NA
CDR3: CASSVGQGANVLTF
DNA: TGTGCCAGCAGCGTAGGTCAGGGGGCCAACGTCCTGACTTTC

V: TRBV27
size: NA
J: TRBJ2-7
D: TRBD2
CDR3: CASSLAGGPYEQYF
DNA: TGTGCCAGCAGTTTAGCGGGAGGGCCCTACGAGCAGTACTTC

V: TRBV28
size: NA
J: TRBJ2-1
D: NA
CDR3: CASSLVLENNEQFF
DNA: TGTGCCAGCAGTTTGGTCTTAGAAAACAATGAGCAGTTCTTC

V: TRBV7-8
size: NA
J: TRBJ2-1
D: TRBD2
CDR3: CASSLFKGSGRENEQFF
DNA: TGTGCCAGCAGCTTATTTAAGGGGAGCGGGAGGGAAAATGAGCAGTTCTTC

V: TRBV15
size: few
J: TRBJ1-2
D: NA
CDR3: CATSLRVTGDYGYTF
DNA: TGTGCCACCAGCTTAAGGGTTACAGGTGACTATGGCTACACCTTC